This T cell receptor beta chain derives from a study of beta chain features in type 1 diabetes. General study points: Researchers report that Type 1 diabetes patients had moderately but significantly shorter TCRB CDR3s across all four CD4+ subsets. Still unanswered here is whether HLA type influences TCRB rearrangement. TCRB repertoires of naive, central memory and Treg cells appeared more similar among patients than among healthy donors. Type 1 diabetes patients showed fewer insertions and more deletions at VDJ junctions. Shorter templates may be favored by PCR, equally so in patients and controls.

Losses at the gene ends were 2 bases for V and 6 bases for J; bases not matched to a gene: 7. This CDR3 has 15 amino acids. CDR1 is SEHNR and CDR2 is FQNEAQ in the germline V gene (reference sequence). About this clone itself: Its target is unknown.

Every isolated RNA sample was fully reverse transcribed, so sequencing captured expressed TCRB transcripts. Clones were read by immunoSEQ multiplex PCR, and TCRdb kept only the in-frame ones, dropping some. The sample comprises 600,000 or so clones, about an eighth of which are singletons, and less than 0.04% rests with the top ten. The sample taken for sequencing was naive CD4+ T cells from blood. The source is a man younger than 30 with type 1 diabetes. The V gene is TRBV7-9, the J gene TRBJ2-1, with 7 bases fitting TRBD1. As DNA, the CDR3 is TGTGCCAGCAGCTTACGAGGGGGCGAGGGCAATGAGCAGTTCTTC. Its protein is CASSLRGGEGNEQFF.